This T cell receptor beta chain was identified in a study of T cell repertoires in cytomegalovirus infection. Study summary: Selected CMV epitopes included recently identified HLA-C-restricted ones as well as well-studied HLA-B-restricted ones.

As to this clonotype: What it recognizes is unknown.

This CDR3 spans 16 amino acids. The germline V and J ends were trimmed by 8 bases and 5 bases, with 24 bases remaining between them. Germline lookup yields CDR1 MNHEY and CDR2 SMNVEV (reference sequence). TCRdb re-derived calls from the reads in MiXCR, one entry per CDR3 protein. The sample lists 450,000 to 600,000 distinct CDR3 sequences; about 33% were seen once. Overall study findings and caveats: Identification of carriers of CMV plus the relevant HLA was performed using cumulative public TCR beta family frequency.

The genes are TRBV27 and TRBJ1-1; D might be TRBD1 (5 bases). The TCR sequence derives from a human donor in good health (CMV status not recorded). Some clones in this sample may be carry-over from other donors' samples. The sample consisted of cultured PBMCs, taken from culture after CMV antigen stimulation. The CDR3 sequence: CASCALAGSLGTEAFF. Here the CDR3 DNA reads TGTGCCAGCTGTGCCCTCGCAGGGAGCCTAGGGACTGAAGCTTTCTTT.